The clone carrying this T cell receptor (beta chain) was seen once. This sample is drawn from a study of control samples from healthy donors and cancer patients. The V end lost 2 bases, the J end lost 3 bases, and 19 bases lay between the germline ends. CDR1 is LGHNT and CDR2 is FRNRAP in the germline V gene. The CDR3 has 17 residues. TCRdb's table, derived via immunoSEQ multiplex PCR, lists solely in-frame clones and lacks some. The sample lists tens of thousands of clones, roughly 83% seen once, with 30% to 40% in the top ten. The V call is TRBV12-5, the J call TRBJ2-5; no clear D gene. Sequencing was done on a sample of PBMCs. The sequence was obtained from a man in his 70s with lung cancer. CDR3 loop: CASGLLLHRPIEETQYF. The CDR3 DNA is TGTGCTAGTGGTTTGCTCCTCCATCGGCCGATTGAAGAGACCCAGTACTTC.